This T cell receptor (beta chain) was captured in a study of CD8 T cells in ankylosing spondylitis. Scientists made TCR beta libraries using quantitative 5'-RACE with molecular barcodes. One entry per CDR3 protein results from TCRdb running MiXCR on the 5' RACE reads. Seen here are roughly 220,000 distinct CDR3 sequences, approximately 10% observed once, and the top ten hold under 25%. CDR3 length: 18 residues. V gene TRBV21-1 combines with J gene TRBJ2-3; TRBD1, the table's D call, lacks a check against the DNA. TRBV21-1 is given as a pseudogene. Source material: blood, either unsorted or a sorted T cell fraction (not recorded which). The receptor's source is a male donor with ankylosing spondylitis or in good health (not recorded which). In DNA, the CDR3 is TGTGCCAGCAGCAATTGCCCTCACAGGGAAACTAGCACAGATACGCAGTATTTT. Translated: CASSNCPHRETSTDTQYF.